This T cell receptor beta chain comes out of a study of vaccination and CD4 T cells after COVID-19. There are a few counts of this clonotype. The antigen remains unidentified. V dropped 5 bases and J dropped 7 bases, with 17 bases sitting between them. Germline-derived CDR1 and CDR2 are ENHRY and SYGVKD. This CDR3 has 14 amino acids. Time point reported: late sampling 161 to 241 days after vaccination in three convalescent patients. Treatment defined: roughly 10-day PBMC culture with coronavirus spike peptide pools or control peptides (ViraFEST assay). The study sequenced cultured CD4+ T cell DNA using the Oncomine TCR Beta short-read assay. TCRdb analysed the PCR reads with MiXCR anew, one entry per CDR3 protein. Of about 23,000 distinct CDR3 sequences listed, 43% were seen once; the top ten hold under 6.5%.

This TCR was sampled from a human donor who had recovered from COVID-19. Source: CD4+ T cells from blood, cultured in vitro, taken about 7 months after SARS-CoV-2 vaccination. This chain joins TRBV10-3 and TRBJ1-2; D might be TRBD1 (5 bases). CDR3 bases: TGTGCCATCAGTACATCCCGGGGCGAGAGTGGCTACACCTTC. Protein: CAISTSRGESGYTF.